This paragraph covers one T cell receptor beta chain sequence. Its antigen is unknown. These data originate in a study of cytomegalovirus exposure and HLA in healthy donors. Study findings and constraints: V- and J-gene trimming of TCR beta was linked (in a later analysis) to a missense DCLRE1C variant. Sequencing likely caused a cluster of highly shared sequence variants. Analysis performed later showed TCR beta chains linked to HLA being more clonally expanded than equally common others.

The study ran its PCR with 60 Vbeta and 13 Jbeta primers. Clones were read by immunoSEQ multiplex PCR, and TCRdb kept only the in-frame ones, dropping some. The data show some 240,000 clones, almost 80% seen once. At sampling all donors were nominally healthy, likely with unrecorded immune exposures. Sequencing used PBMCs. This receptor was obtained from a male donor in good health and CMV-seronegative.

In nucleotides, the CDR3 is TGCAGCGCTAAACCCTACGGGCGGGAGGACTACGAGCAGTACTTC. It specifies CSAKPYGREDYEQYF. The chain recombines TRBV29-1 with TRBJ2-7, with TRBD2 matching 8 bases. V shed 7 bases and J 3 bases; nucleotides not matched to a gene: 14. This CDR3 is built from 15 residues. Germline V gene lookup returns CDR1 SQVTM and CDR2 ANQGSEA.